This T cell receptor (beta chain) comes out of a study of cytomegalovirus exposure and HLA in healthy donors. The study ran its PCR with 60 Vbeta and 13 Jbeta primers. Only in-frame clones appear in the TCRdb table, and some are missing; sequencing was by immunoSEQ multiplex PCR. The sample has over 150,000 clones, approximately 80% seen once. In the case of this clone: Antigen specificity is unknown.

General study points: Altogether, some 170 TCR beta chains were recorded as cytomegalovirus-associated. Both high specificity and high sensitivity reportedly marked the classifier's diagnosis of cytomegalovirus status. The authors assumed roughly uniform sequencing depth across donors for presence/absence analyses.

The V gene's germline CDR1 is SGHTS and CDR2 YDEGEE. This CDR3 is built from 13 residues. V lost 3 bases and J lost 4, with 9 bases in between. Participants comprised healthy donors of bone marrow. The sequence was obtained from a young man in good health and CMV-seropositive. The genes are TRBV5-8 and TRBJ2-3; D is possibly TRBD1 (5 bases). The sample taken for sequencing was PBMCs. The CDR3 protein is CASSSPGSDTQYF. CDR3 coding DNA: TGTGCCAGCAGCTCCCCAGGGTCAGATACGCAGTATTTT.